Listed below are T cell receptor beta chains from one sample, sequenced in a study of blood T cell repertoires in COVID-19. TCRdb keeps only in-frame clones here, not all; method: immunoSEQ multiplex PCR. This sample yields about 12,000 clones, of which around nine tenths are seen a single time; 25% to 35% belongs to the top ten. The sequencing sample was made of peripheral blood. The receptors were gathered from a woman aged 70 to 79 with active COVID-19. Each CDR3 is given with its conserved first and last residue. The D gene is left open where the match is weak. Not every row has a clone size; where given, it reads once, few, many or a size class.

TRBJ1-2 13 TRBV6-5 - - TGTGCCAGCAGTTACTCTATGACGGGGGTCTACACCTTC CASSYSMTGVYTF
TRBJ2-3 18 TRBV3-1/TRBV3-2 TRBD2 - TGTGCCAGCAGCCAGGGGACTAGCGGGAGGGTCGGCACAGATACGCAGTATTTT CASSQGTSGRVGTDTQYF
TRBJ2-7 19 TRBV27 - - TGTGCCAGCACCCCCCCCAGGGCGTCAACGAGAATAGTAGCCTACGAGCAGTACTTC CASTPPRASTRIVAYEQYF
TRBJ2-7 14 TRBV29-1 TRBD2 once TGCAGCGTTTTGGGGTTGTTAGCGGGAGGCGAGCAGTACTTC CSVLGLLAGGEQYF
TRBJ2-7 14 TRBV3-1/TRBV3-2 - - TGTGCCAGCAGCCAAGAAGCGTGGAGTGGCGAGCAGTACTTC CASSQEAWSGEQYF
TRBJ2-1 16 TRBV4-1 TRBD2 - TGCGCCAGCAGCCCGGGGACTAGCGGCCCTCAGGGAGAGCAGTTCTTC CASSPGTSGPQGEQFF
TRBJ2-1 13 TRBV29-1 TRBD1 - TGCAGCGTCACGGGACAGGGCTACAATGAGCAGTTCTTC CSVTGQGYNEQFF
TRBJ2-7 14 TRBV27 TRBD1 - TGTGCCAGCAGTCGGGACAGGGGTAACTACGAGCAGTACTTC CASSRDRGNYEQYF
TRBJ2-7 16 TRBV7-3 TRBD2 - TGTGCCAGCAGCTTAACGGCGGGGAGGGCCCCCTACGAGCAGTACTTC CASSLTAGRAPYEQYF
TRBJ2-1 13 TRBV2 TRBD1 - TGTGCCAGCAAAGGACAGGGGGCAATTGAGCAGTTCTTC CASKGQGAIEQFF
TRBJ2-3 14 TRBV2 TRBD2 - TGTGCCAGCTCCCCTGGACTAGCGGGGCTAACGCAGTATTTT CASSPGLAGLTQYF
TRBJ1-6 15 TRBV29-1 TRBD1 once TGCAGCGTGAGCATCGGGACAGGGGGTAATTCACCCCTCCACTTT CSVSIGTGGNSPLHF
TRBJ1-1 15 TRBV6-5 - - TGTGCCAGCAGTTACTCATGGCAGGCCAACACTGAAGCTTTCTTT CASSYSWQANTEAFF
TRBJ2-7 14 TRBV18 TRBD1 - TGTGCCAGCTCACCTGGGACAGGGGTCGGCGAGCAGTACTTC CASSPGTGVGEQYF
TRBJ1-2 16 TRBV5-6 TRBD1 - TGTGCCAGCAGGCACAACGGACAGGCGATCAACTATGGCTACACCTTC CASRHNGQAINYGYTF
TRBJ2-7 11 TRBV7-8 - - TGTGCCAGCAGCCTTACCTACGAGCAGTACTTC CASSLTYEQYF
TRBJ1-4 14 TRBV18 - - TGTGCCAGCTCCCCTACCCGGGGGAATGAAAAACTGTTTTTT CASSPTRGNEKLFF
TRBJ2-3 17 TRBV18 - once TGTGCCAGCTCACCAAGTCCCCCCCGGGATGCCACAGATACGCAGTATTTT CASSPSPPRDATDTQYF
TRBJ2-2 15 TRBV6-6 - once TGTGCCAGCAGTCACTCCTCCCCGAACACCGGGGAGCTGTTTTTT CASSHSSPNTGELFF
TRBJ1-6 16 TRBV27 TRBD1 few TGTGCCAGCAGTCGCAGTGACAGGGTTGGTAATTCACCCCTCCACTTT CASSRSDRVGNSPLHF
TRBJ2-6 15 TRBV19 - - TGTGCCAGTAGTATGCTAAGTTCTGGGGCCAACGTCCTGACTTTC CASSMLSSGANVLTF
TRBJ2-7 14 TRBV6-6 - once TGTGCCAGCAGTCGGGGGCTTAGCTCCTACGAGCAGTACTTC CASSRGLSSYEQYF
TRBJ2-7 16 TRBV6-5 TRBD1 - TGTGCCAGCAGTTACCGGGACAGGGGGAGCTCCTACGAGCAGTACTTC CASSYRDRGSSYEQYF
TRBJ2-5 16 TRBV4-2 TRBD2 once TGTGCCAGCAGCCAAGGGGGACTAGCGGGTCAAGAGACCCAGTACTTC CASSQGGLAGQETQYF
TRBJ2-1 15 TRBV27 - - TGTGCCACCGCGCAGACAGGACTTAGGCCGAATGAGCAGTTCTTC CATAQTGLRPNEQFF
TRBJ2-7 16 TRBV11-2 TRBD1 - TGTGCCAGCAGCCGACCAGCCGGGACAGGGTATAGCGAGCAGTACTTC CASSRPAGTGYSEQYF
TRBJ2-7 14 TRBV9 - - TGTGCCAGCAGCGTAGAGTTAGGGGGTTACGAGCAGTACTTC CASSVELGGYEQYF
TRBJ1-4 15 TRBV18 - - TGTGCCAGCTCACCCGGAGGTCCAGCTAATGAAAAACTGTTTTTT CASSPGGPANEKLFF
TRBJ2-2 14 TRBV10-1 - - TGCGCCAGCAGTGAGAGCGGAAACACCGGGGAGCTGTTTTTT CASSESGNTGELFF
TRBJ2-7 13 TRBV23-1 - few TGCGCCAGCAGAGAGGGACACGCCTACGAGCAGTACTTC CASREGHAYEQYF
TRBJ2-1 17 TRBV4-3 TRBD2 once TGCGCCAGCAGCCAAGATCCCAGCGGGAGCTCCTACAATGAGCAGTTCTTC CASSQDPSGSSYNEQFF
TRBJ2-7 15 TRBV30 TRBD1 once TGTGCCTGGACTCCCCTGGGGACAGTAGCCTACGAGCAGTACTTC CAWTPLGTVAYEQYF
TRBJ2-3 16 TRBV24-1 - - TGTGCCACCAGTGATTTGAGAGGGAAAAGCACAGATACGCAGTATTTT CATSDLRGKSTDTQYF
TRBJ1-2 14 TRBV5-5 TRBD1 - TGTGCCAGCAGCCCGGGACAGGGGTCCTATGGCTACACCTTC CASSPGQGSYGYTF
TRBJ2-7 14 TRBV10-3 TRBD1 - TGTGCCATCAGACCCGGGACAGGGACTTACGAGCAGTACTTC CAIRPGTGTYEQYF
TRBJ2-5 13 TRBV7-2 TRBD1 - TGTGCCAGCAGCCTACAGGGGGCAGAGACCCAGTACTTC CASSLQGAETQYF
TRBJ1-5 14 TRBV7-9 - - TGTGCCAGCAGCCGAGATACAGGGTCCGAGCCCCAGCATTTT CASSRDTGSEPQHF
TRBJ1-6 15 TRBV7-8 TRBD1 once TGTGCCAGCAGCCGAGACAGGGCCTATAATTCACCCCTCCACTTT CASSRDRAYNSPLHF
TRBJ2-5 15 TRBV11-2 TRBD2 - TGTGCCAGCAGCGTAGCGGGGGGCCCTCAAGAGACCCAGTACTTC CASSVAGGPQETQYF
TRBJ2-4 15 TRBV12-2 - - TGTGCAAGTCGCTGGGACAGGCTGGCCAAAAACATTCAGTACTTC CASRWDRLAKNIQYF